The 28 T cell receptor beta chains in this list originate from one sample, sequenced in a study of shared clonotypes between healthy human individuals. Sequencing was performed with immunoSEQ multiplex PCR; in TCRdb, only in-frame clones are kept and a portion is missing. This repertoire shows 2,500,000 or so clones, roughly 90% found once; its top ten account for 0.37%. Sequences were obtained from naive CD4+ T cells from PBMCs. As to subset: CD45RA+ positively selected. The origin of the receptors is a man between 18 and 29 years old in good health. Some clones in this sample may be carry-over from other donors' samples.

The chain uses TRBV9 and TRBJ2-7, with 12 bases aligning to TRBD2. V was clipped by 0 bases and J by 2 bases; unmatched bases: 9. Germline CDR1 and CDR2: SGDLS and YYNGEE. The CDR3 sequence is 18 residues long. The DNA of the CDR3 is TGTGCCAGCAGCGTAGGTACTAGCGGGAGGCGCCGTCCCTACGAGCAGTACTTC. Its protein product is CASSVGTSGRRRPYEQYF.

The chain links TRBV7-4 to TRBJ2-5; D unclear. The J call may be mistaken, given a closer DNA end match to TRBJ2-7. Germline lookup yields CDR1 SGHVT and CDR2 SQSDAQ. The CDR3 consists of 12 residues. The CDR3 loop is CASSPRSHEQYF. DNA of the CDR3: TGTGCCAGCAGCCCGAGGAGCCACGAGCAGTACTTC.

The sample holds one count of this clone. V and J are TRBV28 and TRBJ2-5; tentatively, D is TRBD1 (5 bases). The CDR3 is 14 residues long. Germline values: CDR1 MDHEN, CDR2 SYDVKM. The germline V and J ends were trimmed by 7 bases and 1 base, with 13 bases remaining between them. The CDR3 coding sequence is TGTGCCAGCACTCGACGCCAGGGCCAAGAGACCCAGTACTTC. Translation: CASTRRQGQETQYF. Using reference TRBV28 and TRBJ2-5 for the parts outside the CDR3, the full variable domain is DVKVTQSSRYLVKRTGEKVFLECVQDMDHENMFWYRQDPGLGLRLIYFSYDVKMKEKGDIPEGYSVSREKKERFSLILESASTNQTSMYLCASTRRQGQETQYFGPGTRLLVL.

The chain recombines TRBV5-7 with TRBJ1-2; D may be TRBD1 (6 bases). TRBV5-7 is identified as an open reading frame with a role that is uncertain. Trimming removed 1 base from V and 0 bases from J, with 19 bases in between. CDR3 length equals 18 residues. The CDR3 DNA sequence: TGTGCCAGCAGCTTGCCCGAAGGGGGAGGTCTTTCTAACTATGGCTACACCTTC. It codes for CASSLPEGGGLSNYGYTF.

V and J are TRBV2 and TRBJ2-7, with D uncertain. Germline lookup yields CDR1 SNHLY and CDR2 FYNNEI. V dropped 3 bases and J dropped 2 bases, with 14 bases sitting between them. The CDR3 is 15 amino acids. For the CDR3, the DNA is TGTGCCAGCAGTGATTCCTCGGACCGAGCCTACGAGCAGTACTTC. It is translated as CASSDSSDRAYEQYF.

The CDR3 loop is CASSVRAPGALGANVLTF. CDR3 in DNA: TGCGCCAGCAGTGTGCGAGCCCCTGGGGCTTTGGGGGCCAACGTCCTGACTTTC. V gene TRBV5-1 combines with J gene TRBJ2-6, with D possibly TRBD1 on 5 matching bases. Trimming took 5 bases from V and 4 from J, leaving 22 bases between them. The length of the CDR3 is 18 residues. Germline V gene data show CDR1 as SGHRS and CDR2 as YFSETQ.

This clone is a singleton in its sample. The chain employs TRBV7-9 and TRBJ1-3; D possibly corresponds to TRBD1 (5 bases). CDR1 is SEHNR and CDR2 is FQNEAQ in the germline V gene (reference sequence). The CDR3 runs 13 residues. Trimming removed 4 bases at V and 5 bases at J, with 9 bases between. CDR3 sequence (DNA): TGTGCCAGCAGCTCGGGGGAAAGAAACACCATATATTTT. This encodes CASSSGERNTIYF.

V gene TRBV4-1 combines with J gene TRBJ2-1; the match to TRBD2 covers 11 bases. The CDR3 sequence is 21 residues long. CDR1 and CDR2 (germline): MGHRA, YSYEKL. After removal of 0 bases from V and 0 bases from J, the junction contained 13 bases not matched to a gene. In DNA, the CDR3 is TGCGCCAGCAGCCAAGATGTCGGCCTAGCGGGAGGACCACTCTCCTACAATGAGCAGTTCTTC. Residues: CASSQDVGLAGGPLSYNEQFF.

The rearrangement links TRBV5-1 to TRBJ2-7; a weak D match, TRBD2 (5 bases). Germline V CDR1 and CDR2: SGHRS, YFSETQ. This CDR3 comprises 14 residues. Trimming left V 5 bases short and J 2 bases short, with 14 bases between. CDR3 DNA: TGCGCCAGCAGTAGGGCGCTGGAGGCCTACGAGCAGTACTTC. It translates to CASSRALEAYEQYF.

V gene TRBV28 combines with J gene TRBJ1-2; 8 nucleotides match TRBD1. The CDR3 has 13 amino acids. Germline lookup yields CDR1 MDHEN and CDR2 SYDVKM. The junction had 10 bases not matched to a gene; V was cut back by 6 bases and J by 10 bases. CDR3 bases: TGTGCCAGCAGAACCGGACAGGGATTTTTCTACACCTTC. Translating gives CASRTGQGFFYTF.

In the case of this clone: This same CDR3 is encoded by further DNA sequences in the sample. Here the CDR3 DNA reads TGTGCCAGCAGGCGCGAATCCTCTGGAAACACCATATATTTT. It codes for CASRRESSGNTIYF. This rearrangement joins TRBV28 to TRBJ1-3; unclear D gene. Germline V gene lookup returns CDR1 MDHEN and CDR2 SYDVKM. The CDR3 has 14 amino acids. V was cut by 6 bases and J by 0 bases, with 9 bases left in between.

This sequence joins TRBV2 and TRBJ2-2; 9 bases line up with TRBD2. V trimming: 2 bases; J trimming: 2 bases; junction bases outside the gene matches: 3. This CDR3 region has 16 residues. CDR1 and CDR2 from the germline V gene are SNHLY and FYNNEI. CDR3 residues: CASSEQLAGNTGELFF. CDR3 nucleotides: TGTGCCAGCAGTGAACAACTAGCGGGTAACACCGGGGAGCTGTTTTTT.

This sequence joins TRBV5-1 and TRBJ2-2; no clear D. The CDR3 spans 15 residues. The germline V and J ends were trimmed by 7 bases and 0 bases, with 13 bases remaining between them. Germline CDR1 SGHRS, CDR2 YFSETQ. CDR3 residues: CASSATPANTGELFF. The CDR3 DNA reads TGCGCCAGCTCCGCGACCCCCGCGAACACCGGGGAGCTGTTTTTT.

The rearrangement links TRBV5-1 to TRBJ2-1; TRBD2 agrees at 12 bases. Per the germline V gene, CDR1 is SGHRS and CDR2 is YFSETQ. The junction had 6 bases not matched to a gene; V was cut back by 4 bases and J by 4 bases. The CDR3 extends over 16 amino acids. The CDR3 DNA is TGCGCCAGCAGCCCCCGACTAGCGGGAGCATACAATGAGCAGTTCTTC. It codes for CASSPRLAGAYNEQFF.

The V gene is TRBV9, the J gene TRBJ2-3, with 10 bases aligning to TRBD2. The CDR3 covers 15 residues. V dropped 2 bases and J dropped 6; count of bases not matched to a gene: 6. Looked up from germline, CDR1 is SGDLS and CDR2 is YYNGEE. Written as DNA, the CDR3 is TGTGCCAGCAGCGTTCAGCGGGAGGGCCTGGATACGCAGTATTTT. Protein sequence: CASSVQREGLDTQYF.

DNA for the CDR3: TGTGCCAGCAGATTGACAGGGAACACCGGGGAGCTGTTTTTT. Residues: CASRLTGNTGELFF. This chain uses TRBV13 with TRBJ2-2; a possible D gene is TRBD1 (6 bases). Germline V gene sequence: CDR1 PRHDT, CDR2 FYEKMQ (reference sequence). The CDR3 covers 14 residues. V was cut by 6 bases and J by 1 base, with 9 bases left in between.

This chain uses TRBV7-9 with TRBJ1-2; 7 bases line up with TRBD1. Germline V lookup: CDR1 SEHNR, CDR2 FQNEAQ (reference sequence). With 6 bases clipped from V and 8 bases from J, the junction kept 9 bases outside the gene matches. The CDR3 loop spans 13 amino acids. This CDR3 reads CASSQERGRGYTF. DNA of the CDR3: TGTGCCAGCAGTCAAGAGAGGGGGCGCGGCTACACCTTC.

DNA of the CDR3: TGTGCCAGCAGCACACTGCCGCTCCAAGAGACCCAGTACTTC. It encodes CASSTLPLQETQYF. The chain couples TRBV28 to TRBJ2-5; D unclear. This CDR3 is 14 amino acids long. The V gene lost 6 bases and the J gene lost 1 base, with 12 bases spanning the gap. CDR1 MDHEN and CDR2 SYDVKM come from the germline V gene.

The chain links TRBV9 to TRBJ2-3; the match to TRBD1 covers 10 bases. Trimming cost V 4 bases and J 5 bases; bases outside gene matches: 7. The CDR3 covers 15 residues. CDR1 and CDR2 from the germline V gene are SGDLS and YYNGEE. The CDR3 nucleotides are TGTGCCAGCAGCTTCCGGGACAGGGGAGAAGATACGCAGTATTTT. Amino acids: CASSFRDRGEDTQYF.

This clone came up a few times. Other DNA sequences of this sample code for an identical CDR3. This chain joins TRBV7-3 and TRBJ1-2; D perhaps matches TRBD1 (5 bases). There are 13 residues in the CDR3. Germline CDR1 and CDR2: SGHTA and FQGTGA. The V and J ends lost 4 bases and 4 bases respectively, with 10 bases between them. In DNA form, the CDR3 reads TGTGCCAGCAGCTCAAGGGGTGGCTATGGCTACACCTTC. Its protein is CASSSRGGYGYTF.

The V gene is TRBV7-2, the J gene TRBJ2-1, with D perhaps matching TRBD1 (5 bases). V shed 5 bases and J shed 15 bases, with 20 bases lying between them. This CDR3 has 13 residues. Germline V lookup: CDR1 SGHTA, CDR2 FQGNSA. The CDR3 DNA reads TGTGCCAGCAGCCTCCAGGAAGGCAGGGTGGTGTTCTTC. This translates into CASSLQEGRVVFF.

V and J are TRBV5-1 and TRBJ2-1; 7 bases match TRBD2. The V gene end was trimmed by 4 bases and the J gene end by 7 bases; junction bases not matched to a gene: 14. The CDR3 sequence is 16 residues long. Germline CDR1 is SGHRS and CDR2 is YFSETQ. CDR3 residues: CASSNPSSGMGNEQFF. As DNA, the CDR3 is TGCGCCAGCAGCAATCCCTCGAGCGGGATGGGGAATGAGCAGTTCTTC.

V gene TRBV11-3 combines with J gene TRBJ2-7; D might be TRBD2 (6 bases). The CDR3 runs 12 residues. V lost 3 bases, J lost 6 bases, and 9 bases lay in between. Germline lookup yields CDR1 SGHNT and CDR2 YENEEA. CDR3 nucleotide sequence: TGTGCCAGCAGCTTTCAGGGAGGCGAGCAGTACTTC. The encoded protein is CASSFQGGEQYF.

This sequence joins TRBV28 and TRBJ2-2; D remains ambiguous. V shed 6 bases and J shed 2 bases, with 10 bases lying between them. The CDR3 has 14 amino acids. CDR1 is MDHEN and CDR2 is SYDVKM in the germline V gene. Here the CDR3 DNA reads TGTGCCAGCAGACTCGAGTCCAACACCGGGGAGCTGTTTTTT. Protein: CASRLESNTGELFF.

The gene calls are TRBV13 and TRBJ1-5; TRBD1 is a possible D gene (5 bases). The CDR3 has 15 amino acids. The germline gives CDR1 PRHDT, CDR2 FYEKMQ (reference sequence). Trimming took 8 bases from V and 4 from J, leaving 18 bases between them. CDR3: CASAPGGGVNQPQHF. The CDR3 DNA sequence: TGTGCCAGCGCGCCCGGCGGGGGGGTTAATCAGCCCCAGCATTTT.

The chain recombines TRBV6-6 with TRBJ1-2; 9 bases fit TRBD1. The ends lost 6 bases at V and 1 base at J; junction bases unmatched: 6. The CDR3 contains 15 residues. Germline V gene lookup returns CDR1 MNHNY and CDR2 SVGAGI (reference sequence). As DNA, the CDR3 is TGTGCCAGCAGAATTGACAGGGGGGGTAACTATGGCTACACCTTC. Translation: CASRIDRGGNYGYTF.

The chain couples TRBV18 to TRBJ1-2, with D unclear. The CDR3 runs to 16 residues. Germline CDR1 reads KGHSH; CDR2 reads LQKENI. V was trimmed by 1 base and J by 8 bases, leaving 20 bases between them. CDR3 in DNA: TGTGCCAGCTCACCACGGGTCGAACCCTCCGGCGAGGGCTACACCTTC. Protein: CASSPRVEPSGEGYTF.

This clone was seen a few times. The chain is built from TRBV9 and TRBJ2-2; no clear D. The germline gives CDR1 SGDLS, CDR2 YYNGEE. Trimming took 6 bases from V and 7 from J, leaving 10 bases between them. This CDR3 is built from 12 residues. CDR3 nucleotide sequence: TGTGCCAGCACAAAACGGGTCGGGGAGCTGTTTTTT. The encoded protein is CASTKRVGELFF.